The sequence of this TCR beta chain was determined in a study of cytomegalovirus exposure and HLA in healthy donors. As concerns this clone: Its antigen is undetermined.

Study-wide points: The study labeled fewer than 200 TCR beta chains cytomegalovirus-associated.

TCRdb's copy holds only in-frame clones and misses some; the assay was immunoSEQ multiplex PCR. The sample consists of over 200,000 clones, around 91% of them appearing once. The ends were cut back, 4 bases at V and 1 base at J, with 11 bases in the middle. Germline assignment: CDR1 SGHDT and CDR2 YYEEEE. The CDR3 totals 14 residues. The gene calls are TRBV5-6 and TRBJ2-5, with D uncertain. The sequence came from a woman under 30 in good health and CMV-seronegative. Material: PBMCs. The CDR3 DNA follows: TGTGCCAGCAGCCCCGGTAGTCTCCAAGAGACCCAGTACTTC. Translated: CASSPGSLQETQYF.